This T cell receptor beta chain was sequenced in a study of blood T cell repertoires in COVID-19. In this sample, this clone turned up many times. The germline V gene encodes CDR1 GTSNPN and CDR2 SVGIG (reference sequence). The CDR3 is 16 residues long. Trimming removed 1 base from V and 5 bases from J, with 21 bases in between. As handled by the study authors: Estimation of nucleated cell counts was performed using reference gene primer amplification. Only in-frame clones appear in the TCRdb table, and some are missing; sequencing was by immunoSEQ multiplex PCR. The D gene and trimming were derived from the DNA, and the V and J assignments and clone size from that table. This table holds 230,000 or so clones, roughly 79% found once.

J is TRBJ2-7 and V is TRBV30; the D gene is possibly TRBD1 (6 bases). The sample was peripheral blood. The receptor was isolated from a woman aged 80 or over with COVID-19, enrolled during active disease. CDR3 in amino acids: CAWSAGTGTLAHEQYF. In DNA, the CDR3 is TGTGCCTGGAGTGCGGGCACCGGGACATTGGCTCACGAGCAGTACTTC. Combining the CDR3 with reference TRBV30 and TRBJ2-7 gives the whole variable domain SQTIHQWPATLVQPVGSPLSLECTVEGTSNPNLYWYRQAAGRGLQLLFYSVGIGQISSEVPQNLSASRPQDRQFILSSKKLLLSDSGFYLCAWSAGTGTLAHEQYFGPGTRLTVT.